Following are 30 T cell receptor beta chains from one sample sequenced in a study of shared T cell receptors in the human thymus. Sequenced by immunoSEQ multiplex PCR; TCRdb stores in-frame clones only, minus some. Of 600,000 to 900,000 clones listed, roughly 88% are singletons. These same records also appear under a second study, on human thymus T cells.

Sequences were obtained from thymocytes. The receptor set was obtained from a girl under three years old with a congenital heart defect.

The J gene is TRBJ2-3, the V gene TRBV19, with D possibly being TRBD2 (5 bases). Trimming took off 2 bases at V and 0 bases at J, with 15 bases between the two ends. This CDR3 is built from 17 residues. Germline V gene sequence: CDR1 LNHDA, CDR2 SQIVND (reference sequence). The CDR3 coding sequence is TGTGCCAGTAGTATATTTCAACTAGGGAATAGCACAGATACGCAGTATTTT. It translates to CASSIFQLGNSTDTQYF.

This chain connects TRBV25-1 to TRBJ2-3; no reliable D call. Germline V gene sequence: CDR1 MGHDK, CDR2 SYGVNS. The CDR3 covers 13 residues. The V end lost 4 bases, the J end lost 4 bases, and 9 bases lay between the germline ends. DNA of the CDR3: TGTGCCAGCAGTGGATTTAGTCCAGATACGCAGTATTTT. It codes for CASSGFSPDTQYF. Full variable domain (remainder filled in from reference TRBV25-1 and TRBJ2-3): EADIYQTPRYLVIGTGKKITLECSQTMGHDKMYWYQQDPGMELHLIHYSYGVNSTEKGDLSSESTVSRIRTEHFPLTLESARPSHTSQYLCASSGFSPDTQYFGPGTRLTVL.

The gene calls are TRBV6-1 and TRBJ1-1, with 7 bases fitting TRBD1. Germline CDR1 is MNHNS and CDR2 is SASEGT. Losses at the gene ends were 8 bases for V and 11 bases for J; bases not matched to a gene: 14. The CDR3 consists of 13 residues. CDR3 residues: CASPQRPGGEAFF. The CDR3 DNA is TGTGCCAGCCCCCAACGGCCAGGGGGAGAGGCTTTCTTT.

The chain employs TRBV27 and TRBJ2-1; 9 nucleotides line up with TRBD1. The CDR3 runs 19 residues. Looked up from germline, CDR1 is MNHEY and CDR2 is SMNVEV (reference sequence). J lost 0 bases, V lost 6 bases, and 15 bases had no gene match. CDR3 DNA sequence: TGTGCCAGCAGCCTAAAGGACAGGGGAGCCCTTAGCTCCTACAATGAGCAGTTCTTC. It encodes CASSLKDRGALSSYNEQFF.

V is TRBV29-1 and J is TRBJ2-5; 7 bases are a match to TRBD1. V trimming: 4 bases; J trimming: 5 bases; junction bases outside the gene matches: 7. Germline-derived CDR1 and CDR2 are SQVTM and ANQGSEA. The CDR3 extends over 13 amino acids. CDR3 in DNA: TGCAGCGTTGTACAGGGGATTATGGAGACCCAGTACTTC. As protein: CSVVQGIMETQYF.

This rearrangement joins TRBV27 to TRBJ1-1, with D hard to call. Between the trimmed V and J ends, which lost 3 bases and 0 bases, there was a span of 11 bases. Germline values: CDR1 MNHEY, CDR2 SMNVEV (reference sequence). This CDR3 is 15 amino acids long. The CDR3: CASSFGGALNTEAFF. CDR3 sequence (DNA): TGTGCCAGCAGTTTCGGTGGAGCCCTGAACACTGAAGCTTTCTTT.

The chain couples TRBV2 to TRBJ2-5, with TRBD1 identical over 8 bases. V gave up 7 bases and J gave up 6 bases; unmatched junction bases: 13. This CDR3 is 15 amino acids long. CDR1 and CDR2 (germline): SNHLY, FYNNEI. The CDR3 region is CASTRGWTGMQTQYF. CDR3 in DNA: TGTGCCAGCACAAGAGGGTGGACAGGGATGCAGACCCAGTACTTC.

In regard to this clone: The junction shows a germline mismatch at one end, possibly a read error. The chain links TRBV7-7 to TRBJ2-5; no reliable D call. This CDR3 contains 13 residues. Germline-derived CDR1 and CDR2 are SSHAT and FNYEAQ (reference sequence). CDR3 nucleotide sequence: TGTGCTAGCAGCCTACCTCCGCAAGAGACCCAGTACTTC. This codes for CASSLPPQETQYF.

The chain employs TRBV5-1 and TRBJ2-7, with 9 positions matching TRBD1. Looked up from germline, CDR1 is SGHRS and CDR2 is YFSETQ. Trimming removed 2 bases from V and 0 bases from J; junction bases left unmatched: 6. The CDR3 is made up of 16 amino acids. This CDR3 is CASSLGGTGPSYEQYF. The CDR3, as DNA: TGCGCCAGCAGCTTAGGGGGGACAGGGCCCTCCTACGAGCAGTACTTC.

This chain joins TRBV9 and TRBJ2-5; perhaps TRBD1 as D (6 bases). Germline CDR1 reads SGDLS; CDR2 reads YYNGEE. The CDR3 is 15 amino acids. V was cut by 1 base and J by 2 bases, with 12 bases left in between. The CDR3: CASSVFRDRQETQYF. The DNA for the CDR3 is TGTGCCAGCAGCGTATTCCGAGACAGGCAAGAGACCCAGTACTTC.

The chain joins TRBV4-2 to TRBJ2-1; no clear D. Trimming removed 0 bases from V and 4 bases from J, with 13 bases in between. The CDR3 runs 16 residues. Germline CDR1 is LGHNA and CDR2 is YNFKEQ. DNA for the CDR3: TGTGCCAGCAGCCAAGATCGACTCCTGCTGTACAATGAGCAGTTCTTC. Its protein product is CASSQDRLLLYNEQFF.

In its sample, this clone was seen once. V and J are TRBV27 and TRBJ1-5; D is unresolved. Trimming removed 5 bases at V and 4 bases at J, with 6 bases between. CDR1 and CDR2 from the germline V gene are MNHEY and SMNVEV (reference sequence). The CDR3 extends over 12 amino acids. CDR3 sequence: CASSEGNQPQHF. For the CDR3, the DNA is TGTGCCAGCAGTGAGGGAAATCAGCCCCAGCATTTT.

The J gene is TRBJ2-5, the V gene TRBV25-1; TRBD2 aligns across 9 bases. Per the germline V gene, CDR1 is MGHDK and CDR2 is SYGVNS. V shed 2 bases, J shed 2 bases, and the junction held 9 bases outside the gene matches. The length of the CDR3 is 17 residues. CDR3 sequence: CASSERPSGALQETQYF. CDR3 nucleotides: TGTGCCAGCAGTGAACGTCCTAGCGGGGCCCTACAAGAGACCCAGTACTTC.

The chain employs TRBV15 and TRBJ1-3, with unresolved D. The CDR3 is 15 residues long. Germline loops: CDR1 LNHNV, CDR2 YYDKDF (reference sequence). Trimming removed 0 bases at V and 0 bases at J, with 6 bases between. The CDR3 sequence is CATSRDSRSGNTIYF. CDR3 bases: TGTGCCACCAGCAGAGATTCCCGCTCTGGAAACACCATATATTTT.

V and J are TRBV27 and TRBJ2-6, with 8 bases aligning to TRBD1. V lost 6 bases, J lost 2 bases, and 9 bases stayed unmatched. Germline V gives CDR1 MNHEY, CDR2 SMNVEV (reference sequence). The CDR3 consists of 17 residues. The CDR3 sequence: CASSPGGRKTGANVLTF. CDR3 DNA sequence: TGTGCCAGCAGCCCAGGGGGCAGAAAAACTGGGGCCAACGTCCTGACTTTC.

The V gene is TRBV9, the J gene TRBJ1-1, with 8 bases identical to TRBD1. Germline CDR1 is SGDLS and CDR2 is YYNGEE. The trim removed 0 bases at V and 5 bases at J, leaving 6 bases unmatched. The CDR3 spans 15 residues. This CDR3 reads CASSVVGDRGTEAFF. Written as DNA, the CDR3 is TGTGCCAGCAGCGTAGTGGGAGACAGGGGAACTGAAGCTTTCTTT.

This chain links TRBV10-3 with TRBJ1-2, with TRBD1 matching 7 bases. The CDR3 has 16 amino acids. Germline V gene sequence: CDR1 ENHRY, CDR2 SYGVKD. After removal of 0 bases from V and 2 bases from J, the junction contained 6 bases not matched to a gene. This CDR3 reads CAISESVRDRNYGYTF. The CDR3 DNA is TGTGCCATCAGTGAGTCAGTAAGGGACAGAAACTATGGCTACACCTTC.

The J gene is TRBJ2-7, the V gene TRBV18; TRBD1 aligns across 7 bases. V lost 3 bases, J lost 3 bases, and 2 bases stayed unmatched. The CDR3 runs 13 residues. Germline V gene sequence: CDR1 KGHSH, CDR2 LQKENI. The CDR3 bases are TGTGCCAGCTCACCTGGACAGGTCTACGAGCAGTACTTC. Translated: CASSPGQVYEQYF.

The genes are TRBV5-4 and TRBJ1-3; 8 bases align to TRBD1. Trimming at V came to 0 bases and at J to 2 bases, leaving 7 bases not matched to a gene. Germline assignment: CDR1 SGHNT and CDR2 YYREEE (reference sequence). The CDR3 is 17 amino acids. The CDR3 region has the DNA TGTGCCAGCAGCTTGGAGGCAGGGGGCGAGGCTGGAAACACCATATATTTT. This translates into CASSLEAGGEAGNTIYF.

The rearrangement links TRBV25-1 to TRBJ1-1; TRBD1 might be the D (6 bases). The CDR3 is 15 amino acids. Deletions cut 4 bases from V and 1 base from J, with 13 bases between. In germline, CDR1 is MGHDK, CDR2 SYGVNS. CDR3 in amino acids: CASSAPGTQNTEAFF. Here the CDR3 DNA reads TGTGCCAGCAGTGCCCCCGGGACACAGAACACTGAAGCTTTCTTT. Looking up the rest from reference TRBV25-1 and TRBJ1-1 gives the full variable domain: EADIYQTPRYLVIGTGKKITLECSQTMGHDKMYWYQQDPGMELHLIHYSYGVNSTEKGDLSSESTVSRIRTEHFPLTLESARPSHTSQYLCASSAPGTQNTEAFFGQGTRLTVV.

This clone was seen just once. The chain's CDR3 is CASSLRTESYNEQFF. CDR3 DNA: TGTGCCAGCAGTTTGAGGACTGAGTCCTACAATGAGCAGTTCTTC. The chain uses TRBV6-5 and TRBJ2-1; TRBD2 is a possible D gene (5 bases). The germline CDR1 and CDR2 sequences are MNHEY and SVGAGI. The CDR3 length is 15 residues. V dropped 4 bases and J dropped 1 base, with 11 bases sitting between them.

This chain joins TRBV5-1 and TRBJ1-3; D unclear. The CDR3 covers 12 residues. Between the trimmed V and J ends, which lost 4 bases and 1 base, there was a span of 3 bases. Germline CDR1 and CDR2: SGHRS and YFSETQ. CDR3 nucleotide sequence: TGCGCCAGCAGCCTTTCTGGAAACACCATATATTTT. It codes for CASSLSGNTIYF.

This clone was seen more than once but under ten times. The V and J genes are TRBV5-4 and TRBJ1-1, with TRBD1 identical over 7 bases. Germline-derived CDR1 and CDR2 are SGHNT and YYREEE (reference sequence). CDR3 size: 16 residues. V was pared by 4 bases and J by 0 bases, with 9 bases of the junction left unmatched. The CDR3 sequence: CASSQLLGQMNTEAFF. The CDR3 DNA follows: TGTGCCAGCAGCCAACTACTGGGACAGATGAACACTGAAGCTTTCTTT.

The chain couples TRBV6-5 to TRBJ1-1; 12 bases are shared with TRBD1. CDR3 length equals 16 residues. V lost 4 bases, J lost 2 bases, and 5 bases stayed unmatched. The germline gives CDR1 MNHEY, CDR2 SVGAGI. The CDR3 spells CASSSGTGGENTEAFF. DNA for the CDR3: TGTGCCAGCAGTTCCGGGACAGGGGGCGAAAACACTGAAGCTTTCTTT.

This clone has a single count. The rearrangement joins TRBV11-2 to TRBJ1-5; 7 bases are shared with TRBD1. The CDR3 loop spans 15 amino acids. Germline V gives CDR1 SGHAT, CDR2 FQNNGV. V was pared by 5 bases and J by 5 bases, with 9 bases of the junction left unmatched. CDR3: CASSERQGWDQPQHF. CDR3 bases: TGTGCCAGCAGCGAAAGACAGGGATGGGATCAGCCCCAGCATTTT.

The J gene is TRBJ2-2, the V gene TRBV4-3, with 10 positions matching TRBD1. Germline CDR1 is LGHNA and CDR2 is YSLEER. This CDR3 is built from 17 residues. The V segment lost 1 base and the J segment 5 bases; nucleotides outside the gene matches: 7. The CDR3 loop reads CASSQARTGGKTGELFF. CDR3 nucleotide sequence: TGCGCCAGCAGCCAAGCCCGGACAGGGGGAAAGACCGGGGAGCTGTTTTTT.

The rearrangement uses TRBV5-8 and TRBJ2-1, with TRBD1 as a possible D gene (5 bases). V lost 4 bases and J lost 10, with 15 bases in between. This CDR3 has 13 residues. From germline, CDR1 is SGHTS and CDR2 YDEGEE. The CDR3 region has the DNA TGTGCCAGCAGCCAGGCGGACAAGGACGAGCAGTTCTTC. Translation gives CASSQADKDEQFF.

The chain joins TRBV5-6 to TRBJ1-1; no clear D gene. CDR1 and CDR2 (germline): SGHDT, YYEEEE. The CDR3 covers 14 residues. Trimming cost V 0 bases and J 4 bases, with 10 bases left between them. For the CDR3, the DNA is TGTGCCAGCAGCTTGGGCAGGTCCAGCACTGAAGCTTTCTTT. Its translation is CASSLGRSSTEAFF.

Here the CDR3 reads CASSPRTEAFF. DNA of the CDR3: TGTGCCAGCAGCCCGAGAACTGAAGCTTTCTTT. The chain combines TRBV11-2 with TRBJ1-1, with no clear D. The V gene's germline CDR1 is SGHAT and CDR2 FQNNGV. The V and J ends lost 5 bases and 5 bases respectively, with 6 bases between them. The CDR3 runs 11 residues.

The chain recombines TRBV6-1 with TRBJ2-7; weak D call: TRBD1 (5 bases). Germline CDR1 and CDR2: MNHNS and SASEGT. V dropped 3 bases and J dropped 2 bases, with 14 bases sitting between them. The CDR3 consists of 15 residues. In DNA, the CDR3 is TGTGCCAGCAGTGATCCCCCTCAGGGTGCCTACGAGCAGTACTTC. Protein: CASSDPPQGAYEQYF.